The 26 T cell receptor beta chains reported below all come from one sample, sequenced in a study of blood T cell repertoires in COVID-19. The protocol was immunoSEQ multiplex PCR, while the TCRdb copy is restricted to in-frame clones and leaves out a portion. Of some 150,000 clones listed, approximately 80% are singletons. Sequenced input: peripheral blood. The receptors were gathered from a man between 60 and 70 years old with active or convalescent COVID-19.

The genes are TRBV6-1 and TRBJ2-7; TRBD1 matches 9 bases. The CDR3 runs 14 residues. Germline CDR1 MNHNS, CDR2 SASEGT. The V gene end was trimmed by 1 base and the J gene end by 6 bases; junction bases not matched to a gene: 4. The CDR3 nucleotides read TGTGCCAGCAGTGAAGGGACAGGGGACTCCGAGCAGTACTTC. This gives the protein CASSEGTGDSEQYF.

CDR3 DNA: TGTGCCAGCAGTCTCCCGGGACTAGCTCCTGAGACCCAGTACTTC. Translation gives CASSLPGLAPETQYF. The chain couples TRBV21-1 to TRBJ2-5; TRBD2, the D gene given by the table, was not confirmed from the DNA. TRBV21-1 is listed as a pseudogene. CDR3 length: 15 residues.

The chain uses TRBV7-2 and TRBJ1-6, with 8 bases identical to TRBD1. Unmatched junction bases numbered 2, after V lost 1 base and J lost 9 bases. Per the germline V gene, CDR1 is SGHTA and CDR2 is FQGNSA. CDR3 length equals 14 residues. CDR3 in amino acids: CASSLETGGSPLHF. As DNA, the CDR3 is TGTGCCAGCAGCTTAGAAACAGGGGGTTCACCCCTCCACTTT.

The chain is built from TRBV20-1 and TRBJ2-2; 8 bases align to TRBD1. This CDR3 has 15 residues. Germline-derived CDR1 and CDR2 are DFQATT and SNEGSKA (reference sequence). After removal of 3 bases from V and 3 bases from J, the junction contained 6 bases not matched to a gene. The CDR3 loop is CSASDDRGDTGELFF. The DNA of the CDR3 is TGCAGTGCTAGTGACGACAGGGGAGACACCGGGGAGCTGTTTTTT.

The rearrangement uses TRBV30 and TRBJ1-3; no firm D call. The length of the CDR3 is 12 residues. Germline V CDR1 and CDR2: GTSNPN, SVGIG (reference sequence). Trimming shortened V by 5 bases and J by 0 bases, and 5 bases separated the two germline ends. In DNA, the CDR3 is TGTGCCTGGGCAATCTCTGGAAACACCATATATTTT. Protein sequence: CAWAISGNTIYF.

The chain couples TRBV18 to TRBJ2-7; the match to TRBD1 covers 9 bases. The CDR3 is made up of 14 amino acids. The V gene's germline CDR1 is KGHSH and CDR2 LQKENI. J gave up 1 base and V 6 bases, and 4 bases lay outside the gene matches. In nucleotides, the CDR3 is TGTGCCAGCTCCAGGACAGGGGAATCCTACGAGCAGTACTTC. Translating it yields CASSRTGESYEQYF.

This clone was counted a single time. The V and J genes are TRBV7-6 and TRBJ1-3; D gene uncertain. Deletions cut 2 bases from V and 5 bases from J, with 10 bases between. This CDR3 is built from 14 residues. Germline V gene data show CDR1 as SGHVS and CDR2 as FNYEAQ. CDR3 in amino acids: CASSLRGGRNTIYF. CDR3 nucleotides: TGTGCCAGCAGCTTACGAGGAGGGAGAAACACCATATATTTT.

The J gene is TRBJ1-4, the V gene TRBV7-2, with 10 positions matching TRBD1. This CDR3 spans 16 amino acids. CDR1 and CDR2 (germline): SGHTA, FQGNSA. The trim removed 5 bases at V and 0 bases at J, leaving 3 bases unmatched. The chain's CDR3 is CASSPGTGATNEKLFF. For the CDR3, the DNA is TGTGCCAGCAGCCCGGGGACAGGGGCAACTAATGAAAAACTGTTTTTT.

The chain carries TRBV28 and TRBJ2-5; 9 nucleotides line up with TRBD2. From germline, CDR1 is MDHEN and CDR2 SYDVKM. Germline trimming cut 5 bases from V and 4 bases from J; bases unmatched to any gene: 2. The CDR3 extends over 13 amino acids. CDR3 in DNA: TGTGCCAGCAGTATACTAGCGGGAGAGACCCAGTACTTC. It yields the protein CASSILAGETQYF.

The V call is TRBV4-3, the J call TRBJ1-6; D is uncertain. Germline V gene data show CDR1 as LGHNA and CDR2 as YSLEER. Trimming pared 4 bases from V and 2 bases from J, leaving 12 bases between. This CDR3 has 16 amino acids. Here the CDR3 reads CASSLRGKAYNSPLHF. The CDR3 nucleotides are TGCGCCAGCAGCCTTCGGGGAAAGGCCTATAATTCACCCCTCCACTTT.

This clone turned up a few times. As DNA, the CDR3 is TGTGCCATCAGTGCGGACAGCAGAACTACGTGGTATGGCTACACCTTC. Amino acid sequence: CAISADSRTTWYGYTF. The chain carries TRBV10-3 and TRBJ1-2; TRBD1 might be the D (6 bases). Trimming cost V 4 bases and J 5 bases, with 20 bases left between them. The CDR3 is 16 residues long. Looked up from germline, CDR1 is ENHRY and CDR2 is SYGVKD.

The CDR3 sequence: CASSPLRGSNEKLFF. The CDR3 region has the DNA TGTGCCAGTAGTCCTCTGAGGGGGTCTAATGAAAAACTGTTTTTT. The rearrangement uses TRBV19 and TRBJ1-4, with D possibly matching TRBD1 (6 bases). The CDR3 sequence is 15 residues long. The ends were cut back, 5 bases at V and 3 bases at J, with 13 bases in the middle. Germline CDR1 reads LNHDA; CDR2 reads SQIVND (reference sequence). Full variable domain (remainder filled in from reference TRBV19 and TRBJ1-4): DGGITQSPKYLFRKEGQNVTLSCEQNLNHDAMYWYRQDPGQGLRLIYYSQIVNDFQKGDIAEGYSVSREKKESFPLTVTSAQKNPTAFYLCASSPLRGSNEKLFFGSGTQLSVL.

V gene TRBV18 combines with J gene TRBJ1-4; D call uncertain. V was cut by 0 bases and J by 7 bases, with 9 bases left in between. Germline V gene sequence: CDR1 KGHSH, CDR2 LQKENI. This CDR3 spans 14 amino acids. The CDR3, as DNA: TGTGCCAGCTCACCACCGTCGGGGTTTGAAAAACTGTTTTTT. Encoded protein: CASSPPSGFEKLFF.

This chain connects TRBV27 to TRBJ2-7, with 7 bases lining up with TRBD1. The CDR3 is 14 residues long. V shed 0 bases, J shed 2 bases, and the junction held 1 base outside the gene matches. Germline CDR1 reads MNHEY; CDR2 reads SMNVEV (reference sequence). For the CDR3, the DNA is TGTGCCAGCAGTTTATCGGGGACAGCCTACGAGCAGTACTTC. This translates into CASSLSGTAYEQYF.

This clone has more than one count but fewer than ten. The chain combines TRBV5-4 with TRBJ1-4, with D unclear. This CDR3 contains 14 residues. CDR1 and CDR2 (germline): SGHNT, YYREEE (reference sequence). V lost 0 bases and J lost 7, with 10 bases in between. The CDR3 region has the DNA TGTGCCAGCAGCTTGGGAGGGATTGGTGAAAAACTGTTTTTT. Translated: CASSLGGIGEKLFF.

The V call is TRBV11-2, the J call TRBJ2-2; D is perhaps TRBD1 (6 bases). Germline V gene sequence: CDR1 SGHAT, CDR2 FQNNGV. This CDR3 is 15 amino acids long. Trimming cost V 7 bases and J 1 base, with 13 bases left between them. The CDR3 region is CASTLDRQNTGELFF. The CDR3 nucleotides read TGTGCCAGCACCCTGGACAGACAGAACACCGGGGAGCTGTTTTTT.

The chain links TRBV4-3 to TRBJ2-4, with 7 bases aligning to TRBD1. CDR3 length: 16 residues. After removal of 1 base from V and 0 bases from J, the junction contained 3 bases not matched to a gene. Germline-derived CDR1 and CDR2 are LGHNA and YSLEER. The CDR3, as DNA: TGCGCCAGCAGCCAAGTGGGGGACAGAGCCAAAAACATTCAGTACTTC. The encoded protein is CASSQVGDRAKNIQYF.

This chain connects TRBV5-1 to TRBJ1-6; tentatively, D is TRBD1 (5 bases). The CDR3 sequence is 17 residues long. V was shortened by 4 bases and J by 1 base, with 15 bases between the two germline ends. CDR1 SGHRS and CDR2 YFSETQ come from the germline V gene. For the CDR3, the DNA is TGCGCCAGCAGCCACAAGGGTGGGGGGTCCTATAATTCACCCCTCCACTTT. Encoded protein: CASSHKGGGSYNSPLHF.

This chain connects TRBV7-9 to TRBJ1-5, with 9 bases matching TRBD1. The CDR3 sequence is 13 residues long. With V trimmed by 6 bases and J by 4 bases, 1 base remained unmatched. Germline-derived CDR1 and CDR2 are SEHNR and FQNEAQ (reference sequence). DNA for the CDR3: TGTGCCAGCAGGGGACAGGGAAATCAGCCCCAGCATTTT. Amino acid sequence: CASRGQGNQPQHF.

The J gene is TRBJ1-1, the V gene TRBV29-1; D remains ambiguous. Germline-derived CDR1 and CDR2 are SQVTM and ANQGSEA. This CDR3 comprises 12 residues. The V and J ends lost 4 bases and 1 base respectively, with 7 bases between them. Here the CDR3 DNA reads TGCAGCGTTGGGCGGCGGAACACTGAAGCTTTCTTT. It is translated as CSVGRRNTEAFF.

V gene TRBV6-5 combines with J gene TRBJ2-7; 13 bases fit TRBD2. The germline gives CDR1 MNHEY, CDR2 SVGAGI. The CDR3 has 12 residues. V was pared by 10 bases and J by 13 bases, with 10 bases of the junction left unmatched. CDR3 bases: TGTGCCACCCGACTAGCGGGAGGATCTTTATACTTC. Its translation: CATRLAGGSLYF.

This chain uses TRBV28 with TRBJ1-5, with 10 bases fitting TRBD1. V lost 1 base and J lost 4; bases outside the gene matches: 7. CDR3 length equals 17 residues. In germline, CDR1 is MDHEN, CDR2 SYDVKM. CDR3 region: CASSLSWAGQGNQPQHF. CDR3 nucleotides: TGTGCCAGCAGTTTATCCTGGGCGGGACAGGGGAATCAGCCCCAGCATTTT. The full variable domain, with the rest looked up from reference TRBV28 and TRBJ1-5, is DVKVTQSSRYLVKRTGEKVFLECVQDMDHENMFWYRQDPGLGLRLIYFSYDVKMKEKGDIPEGYSVSREKKERFSLILESASTNQTSMYLCASSLSWAGQGNQPQHFGDGTRLSIL.

This clone has only one observation. V is TRBV7-2 and J is TRBJ1-2; 10 nucleotides match TRBD1. V dropped 5 bases and J dropped 7; count of bases not matched to a gene: 7. Germline V gene data show CDR1 as SGHTA and CDR2 as FQGNSA. The CDR3 extends over 14 amino acids. The CDR3 DNA reads TGTGCCAGCAGCCCGACAGGGGGCAGCGGTGGCTACACCTTC. This gives the protein CASSPTGGSGGYTF. The full variable domain, with the rest looked up from reference TRBV7-2 and TRBJ1-2, is GAGVSQSPSNKVTEKGKDVELRCDPISGHTALYWYRQSLGQGLEFLIYFQGNSAPDKSGLPSDRFSAERTGGSVSTLTIQRTQQEDSAVYLCASSPTGGSGGYTFGSGTRLTVV.

The gene calls are TRBV5-1 and TRBJ2-2; perhaps TRBD2 as D (5 bases). V gave up 0 bases and J gave up 4 bases, with 13 bases separating them. Germline V gives CDR1 SGHRS, CDR2 YFSETQ. The CDR3 is made up of 16 amino acids. Written as DNA, the CDR3 is TGCGCCAGCAGCTTGGAAGCGGCCCGAGGCACCGGGGAGCTGTTTTTT. Its protein is CASSLEAARGTGELFF.

This sequence joins TRBV11-2 and TRBJ2-3; 7 bases map to TRBD2. The junction had 12 bases not matched to a gene; V was cut back by 11 bases and J by 4 bases. CDR3 size: 14 residues. Germline V gives CDR1 SGHAT, CDR2 FQNNGV. CDR3 region: CAFTGGGAADTQYF. The CDR3 DNA reads TGTGCCTTTACTGGGGGGGGAGCGGCAGATACGCAGTATTTT. Variable domain in full (rest from reference TRBV11-2 and TRBJ2-3): EAGVAQSPRYKIIEKRQSVAFWCNPISGHATLYWYQQILGQGPKLLIQFQNNGVVDDSQLPKDRFSAERLKGVDSTLKIQPAKLEDSAVYLCAFTGGGAADTQYFGPGTRLTVL.

The chain couples TRBV19 to TRBJ1-4; 7 bases match TRBD1. Trimming at V came to 6 bases and at J to 7 bases, leaving 11 bases not matched to a gene. The CDR3 is 15 amino acids. Looked up from germline, CDR1 is LNHDA and CDR2 is SQIVND (reference sequence). CDR3 coding DNA: TGTGCCAGTAGCCCCGGCAGGGGGGTTAGTGAAAAACTGTTTTTT. This encodes CASSPGRGVSEKLFF.